This is a list of T cell receptor beta chains from one sample in a study of response to subunit inactivated influenza vaccine. TCRdb reanalysed the RT-PCR reads using MiXCR and keeps one entry per CDR3 protein. The table lists about 570,000 distinct CDR3 sequences, approximately 10% of them singletons. A further study also used this sample, focusing on T cells expressing NK-cell markers.

The starting material was PBMCs from blood, obtained on the day of vaccination. These receptors came from a man over 45 who received an inactivated influenza vaccine. Both conserved end residues are part of each CDR3. Each record gives: clone size, V gene, J gene, D gene, CDR3 DNA, CDR3 protein. D genes are given only for firm matches. Some rows have no size entry. The others give once, few or many, or a class for an expanded clone.

few	TRBV7-7	TRBJ1-4	-	TGTGCCGTCCCGGGGGCCCGGCTTGAAAAACTGTTTTTT	CAVPGARLEKLFF
many	TRBV7-9	TRBJ1-1	-	TGTGCCAGCTTTGCCTTTAACACTGAAGCTTTCTTT	CASFAFNTEAFF
-	TRBV2	TRBJ2-4	-	TGTGCCAGCAGTGAAGCGCTTCGCAGGTTGGGGAAAAACATTCAGTACTTC	CASSEALRRLGKNIQYF
-	TRBV19	TRBJ1-1	TRBD1	TGTGCCAGTAGTGCTTCGACAGGGGTGAACACTGAAGCTTTCTTT	CASSASTGVNTEAFF
-	TRBV6-2/TRBV6-3	TRBJ2-1	-	TGTGCCAGCAGTTACTCCCAGGCCGGCCCATACAATGAGCAGTTCTTC	CASSYSQAGPYNEQFF
-	TRBV11-2	TRBJ2-1	-	TGTGCCAGCAGCTTAGGATATTGGCGGGCGGGCGGCAATGAGCAGTTCTTC	CASSLGYWRAGGNEQFF
few	TRBV2	TRBJ1-5	-	TGTGCCAGCACAGGGGCCACTGATCAGCCCCAGCATTTT	CASTGATDQPQHF
few	TRBV3-1	TRBJ2-6	-	TGTGCCAGCAGCCAAGATCGAGGGGTGCGGGCCAACGTCCTGACTTTC	CASSQDRGVRANVLTF
few	TRBV20-1	TRBJ2-7	TRBD1	TGCAGTGCTCCCCGGGACAGGGGGATTGAGCAGTACTTC	CSAPRDRGIEQYF
-	TRBV20-1	TRBJ1-2	TRBD1	TGCAGTGCTAGAGACTTATCCTTTAGGACAGGTGGCGGCTATGGCTACACCTTC	CSARDLSFRTGGGYGYTF
few	TRBV6-2/TRBV6-3	TRBJ1-6	-	TGTGCCAGCCAAACCGGGGACGGACACGACTCACCCCTCCACTTT	CASQTGDGHDSPLHF
few	TRBV6-1	TRBJ2-1	TRBD2	TGTGCCAGCATCCTGACTAGCGGGAGTAGCGGTGAGCAGTTCTTC	CASILTSGSSGEQFF
few	TRBV15	TRBJ2-7	-	TGTGCCACCAGCAGAGACAGTGGGGCCTACGAGCAGTACTTC	CATSRDSGAYEQYF
-	TRBV5-6	TRBJ2-1	TRBD2	TGTGCCAGCAGCCAGGGGACTAGCGGTCTCTTC	CASSQGTSGLF
-	TRBV19	TRBJ2-3	-	TGTGCCAGTAGTGCTATCCGGGCATTAGATACGCAGTATTTT	CASSAIRALDTQYF
few	TRBV12-3/TRBV12-4	TRBJ1-3	-	TGTGCCAGCAGTTTTGGAGCTGGAAACACCATATATTTT	CASSFGAGNTIYF
many	TRBV5-6	TRBJ1-2	-	TGTGCCAGCAGCCTCGGACAGAAAGCTCTTGGCTACACCTTC	CASSLGQKALGYTF
-	TRBV6-1	TRBJ1-1	-	TGTGCCAGCAGTGCCCTCGGGGGTAGGCACACTGAAGCTTTCTTT	CASSALGGRHTEAFF
-	TRBV4-3	TRBJ2-7	-	TGCGCCAGCAGCCATACAGCCGGGATCCACGAGCAGTACTTC	CASSHTAGIHEQYF